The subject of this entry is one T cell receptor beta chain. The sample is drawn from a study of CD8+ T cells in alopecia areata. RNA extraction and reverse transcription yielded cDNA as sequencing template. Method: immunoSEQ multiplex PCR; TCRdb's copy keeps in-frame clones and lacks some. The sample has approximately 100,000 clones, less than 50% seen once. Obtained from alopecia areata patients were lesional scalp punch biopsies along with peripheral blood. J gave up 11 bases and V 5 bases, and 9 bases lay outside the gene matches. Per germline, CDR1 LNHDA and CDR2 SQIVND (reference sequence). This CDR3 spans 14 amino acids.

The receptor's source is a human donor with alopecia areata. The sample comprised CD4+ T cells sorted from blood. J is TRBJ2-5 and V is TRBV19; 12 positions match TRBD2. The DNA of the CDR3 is TGTGCCAGTAGTTTACGACTAGCGGGGGATGAGCAGTACTTC. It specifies CASSLRLAGDEQYF.